The T cell receptor (beta chain) under discussion was sequenced for a study of identical twins. General study findings and limits: Diverse VJ usage suggested most zero-insertion clonotypes were not invariant T cells. There was an excess of low generation probability in the out-of-frame alpha sequences that twins shared. Within beta out-of-frame sequences, the excess sharing observed between twins was weaker.

Template switching added a universal primer site; cDNA carried unique molecular identifiers. TCRdb itself ran the 5' RACE reads through MiXCR, one entry per CDR3 protein. The data contain 410,000 or so distinct CDR3 sequences, roughly 18% of them singletons. The CDR3 length is 14 residues. Germline V gene data show CDR1 as DFQATT and CDR2 as SNEGSKA (reference sequence). Trimming cost V 4 bases and J 0 bases, with 10 bases left between them. There are a few counts of this clonotype. The antigen is not known. The clonotype originates from a man aged 50 to 59 in good health. The chain links TRBV20-1 to TRBJ1-5; possible D gene TRBD1, 5 bases. Material for sequencing was naive T cells sorted from blood. The CDR3 region is CSANPGTSNQPQHF. The CDR3 DNA is TGCAGTGCTAACCCCGGGACTAGCAATCAGCCCCAGCATTTT.